This T cell receptor (beta chain) was captured by sequencing in a study of blood T cell repertoires in COVID-19. Whole-study context: Specimens from acute and convalescent COVID-19 originated in the United States, Italy and Spain.

Some clones are missing from TCRdb's copy, which holds only in-frame ones; the method was immunoSEQ multiplex PCR. This sample has about 44,000 clones, with around 75% found just once. This clone was seen a handful of times. Trimming removed 1 base from V and 2 bases from J, with 9 bases in between. Germline-derived CDR1 and CDR2 are MDHEN and SYDVKM. The CDR3 consists of 14 residues. The chain is built from TRBV28 and TRBJ2-7; tentatively, D is TRBD1 (6 bases). The TCR was taken from an older man with acute or convalescent COVID-19. Sequenced material: peripheral blood. CDR3 sequence: CASSLSGQAYEQYF. In DNA, the CDR3 is TGTGCCAGCAGTTTATCGGGACAAGCCTACGAGCAGTACTTC.